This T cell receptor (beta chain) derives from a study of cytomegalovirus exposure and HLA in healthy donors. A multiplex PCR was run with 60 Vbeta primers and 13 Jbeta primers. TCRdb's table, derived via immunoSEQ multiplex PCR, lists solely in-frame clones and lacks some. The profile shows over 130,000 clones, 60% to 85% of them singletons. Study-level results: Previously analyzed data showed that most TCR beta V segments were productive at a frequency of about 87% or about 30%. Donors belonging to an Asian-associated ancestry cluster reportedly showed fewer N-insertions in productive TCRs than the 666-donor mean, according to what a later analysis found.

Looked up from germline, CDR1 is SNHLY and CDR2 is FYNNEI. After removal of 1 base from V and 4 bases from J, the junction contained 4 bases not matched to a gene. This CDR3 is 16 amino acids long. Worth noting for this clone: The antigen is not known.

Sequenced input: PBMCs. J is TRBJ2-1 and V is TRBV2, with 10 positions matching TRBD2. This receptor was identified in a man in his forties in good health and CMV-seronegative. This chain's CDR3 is CASSEDEAGGYNEQFF. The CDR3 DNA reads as TGTGCCAGCAGTGAAGACGAAGCGGGGGGGTACAATGAGCAGTTCTTC.